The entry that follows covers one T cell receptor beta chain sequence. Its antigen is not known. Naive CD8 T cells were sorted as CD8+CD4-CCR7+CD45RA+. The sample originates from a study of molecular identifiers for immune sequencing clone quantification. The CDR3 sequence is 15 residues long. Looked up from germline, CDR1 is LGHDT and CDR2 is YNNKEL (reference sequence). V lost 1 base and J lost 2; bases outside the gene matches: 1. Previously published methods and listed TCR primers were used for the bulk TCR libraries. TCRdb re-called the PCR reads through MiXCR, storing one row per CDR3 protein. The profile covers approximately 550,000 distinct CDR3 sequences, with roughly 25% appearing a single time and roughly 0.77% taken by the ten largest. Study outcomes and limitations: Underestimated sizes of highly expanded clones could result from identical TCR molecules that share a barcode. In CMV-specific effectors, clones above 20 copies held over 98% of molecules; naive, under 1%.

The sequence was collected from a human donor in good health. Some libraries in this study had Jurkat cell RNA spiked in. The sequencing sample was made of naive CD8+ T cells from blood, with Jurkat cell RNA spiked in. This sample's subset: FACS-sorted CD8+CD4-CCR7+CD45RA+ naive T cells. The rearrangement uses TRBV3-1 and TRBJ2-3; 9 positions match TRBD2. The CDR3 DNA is TGTGCCAGCAGCCAAGGGACTAGCGACACAGATACGCAGTATTTT. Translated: CASSQGTSDTDTQYF.